Ten or more counts support the clone carrying this T cell receptor (beta chain). Antigen unknown. The sample originates from a study of neurological immune-mediated disorders. Study outcomes and limitations: In HTLV-1-associated myelopathy, TCR clonal expansion was greatest, and in multiple sclerosis it was least, below healthy controls.

The unsorted libraries were generated from a total of 2 million PBMCs, which had been stored in RNAlater at -80 C. Template-switch 5'RACE cDNA synthesis added a 10-nucleotide unique molecular identifier. Over 170 million TCR-beta sequences (from 15-18 subjects) were yielded by each sequencing run. One entry per CDR3 protein, called by TCRdb with MiXCR from the 5' RACE reads. This table holds tens of thousands of distinct CDR3 sequences, 10% found once. Specimen: PBMCs. This receptor was identified in a woman aged 55-75 years with HTLV-1-associated myelopathy (HAM/TSP).

Written as DNA, the CDR3 is TGTGCCAGCAGCTTTCAGGGGTCCCTACATTCACCCCTCCACTTT. The encoded protein is CASSFQGSLHSPLHF. This sequence joins TRBV7-2 and TRBJ1-6, with a possible D match to TRBD1 (6 bases). Germline CDR1 SGHTA, CDR2 FQGNSA. Trimming shortened V by 3 bases and J by 8 bases, and 14 bases separated the two germline ends. This CDR3 is built from 15 residues. The full variable domain, completed using reference TRBV7-2 and TRBJ1-6, is GAGVSQSPSNKVTEKGKDVELRCDPISGHTALYWYRQSLGQGLEFLIYFQGNSAPDKSGLPSDRFSAERTGGSVSTLTIQRTQQEDSAVYLCASSFQGSLHSPLHFGNGTRLTVT.